The T cell receptor beta chain described here comes from a study of Ad26.COV2.S vaccination and SARS-CoV-2 variants. Using immunoSEQ multiplex PCR, the repertoire was profiled, and TCRdb retains in-frame clones only, with some absent. The table includes about 180,000 clones, approximately 88% detected once. Notes on the study in general: Vaccine recipients showed a spike-specific TCR breadth that was higher than in placebo recipients. Reportedly, spike-specific CD8+ and CD4+ T cell responses achieved substantial breadth once vaccination had taken place. Total T cell responses were possibly underestimated by TCR breadth and depth analyses. It was found that vaccine and placebo recipients had similar non-spike TCR breadth.

V was pared by 6 bases and J by 0 bases, with 5 bases of the junction left unmatched. There are 15 residues in the CDR3. Per the germline V gene, CDR1 is SGHVS and CDR2 is FQNEAQ. Worth noting for this clone: Antigen specificity is unknown.

The sequence was collected from a human donor who had recovered from COVID-19. This chain joins TRBV7-8 and TRBJ2-1; 7 bases line up with TRBD1. The sample here was peripheral blood, taken after recovery from COVID-19. CDR3: CASRKTGISYNEQFF. The CDR3 region has the DNA TGTGCCAGCAGAAAGACAGGGATCTCCTACAATGAGCAGTTCTTC.